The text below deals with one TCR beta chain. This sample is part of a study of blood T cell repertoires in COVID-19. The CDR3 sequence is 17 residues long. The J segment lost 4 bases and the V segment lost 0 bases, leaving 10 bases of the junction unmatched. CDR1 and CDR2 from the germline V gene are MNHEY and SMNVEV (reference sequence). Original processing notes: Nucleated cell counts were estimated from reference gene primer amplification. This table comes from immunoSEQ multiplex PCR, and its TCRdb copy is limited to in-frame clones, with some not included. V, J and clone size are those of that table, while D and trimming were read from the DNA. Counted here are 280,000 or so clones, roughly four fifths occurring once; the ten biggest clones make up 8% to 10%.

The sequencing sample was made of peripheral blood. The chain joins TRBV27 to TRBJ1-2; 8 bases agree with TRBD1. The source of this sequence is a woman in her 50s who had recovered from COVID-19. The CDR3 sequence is CASSLSPGQAGVYGYTF. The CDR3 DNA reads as TGTGCCAGCAGTTTATCCCCGGGACAGGCCGGGGTCTATGGCTACACCTTC.